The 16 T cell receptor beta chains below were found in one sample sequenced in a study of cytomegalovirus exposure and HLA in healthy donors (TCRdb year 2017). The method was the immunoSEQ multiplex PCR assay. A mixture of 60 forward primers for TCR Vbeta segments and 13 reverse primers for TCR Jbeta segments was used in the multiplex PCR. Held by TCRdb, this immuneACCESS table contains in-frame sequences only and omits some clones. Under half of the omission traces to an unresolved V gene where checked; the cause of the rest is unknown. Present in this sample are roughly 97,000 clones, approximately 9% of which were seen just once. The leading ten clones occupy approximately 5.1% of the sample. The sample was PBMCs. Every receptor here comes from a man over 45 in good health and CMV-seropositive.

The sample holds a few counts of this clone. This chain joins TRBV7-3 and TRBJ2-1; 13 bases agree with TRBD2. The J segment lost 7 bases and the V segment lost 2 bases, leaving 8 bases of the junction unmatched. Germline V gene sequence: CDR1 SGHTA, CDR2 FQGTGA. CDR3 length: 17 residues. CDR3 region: CASSLSFGLAGANEQFF. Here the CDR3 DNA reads TGTGCCAGCAGCTTATCTTTCGGACTAGCGGGAGCTAATGAGCAGTTCTTC.

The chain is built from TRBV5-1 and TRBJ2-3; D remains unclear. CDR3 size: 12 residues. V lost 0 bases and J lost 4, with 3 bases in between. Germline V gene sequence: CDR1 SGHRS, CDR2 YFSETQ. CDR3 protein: CASSLVADTQYF. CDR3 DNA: TGCGCCAGCAGCTTGGTCGCAGATACGCAGTATTTT.

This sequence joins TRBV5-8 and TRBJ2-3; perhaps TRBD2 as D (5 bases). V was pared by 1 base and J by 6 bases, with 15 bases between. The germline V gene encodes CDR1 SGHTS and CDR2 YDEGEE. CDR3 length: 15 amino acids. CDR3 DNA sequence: TGTGCCAGCAGCTTGCGGGGAAATCTTTGGGATACGCAGTATTTT. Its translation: CASSLRGNLWDTQYF.

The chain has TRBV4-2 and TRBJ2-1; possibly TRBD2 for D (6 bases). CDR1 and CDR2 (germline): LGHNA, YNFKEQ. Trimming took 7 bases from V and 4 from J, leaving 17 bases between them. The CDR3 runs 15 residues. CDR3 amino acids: CASTHIGGNYNEQFF. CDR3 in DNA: TGTGCCAGCACTCATATAGGAGGGAATTACAATGAGCAGTTCTTC.

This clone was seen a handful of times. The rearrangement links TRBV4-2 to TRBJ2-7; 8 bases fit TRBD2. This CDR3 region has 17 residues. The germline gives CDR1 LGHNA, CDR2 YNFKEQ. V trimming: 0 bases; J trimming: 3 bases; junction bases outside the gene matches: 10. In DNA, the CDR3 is TGTGCCAGCAGCCAAGATGGGCTAGCGGGCGTTTTCTACGAGCAGTACTTC. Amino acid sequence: CASSQDGLAGVFYEQYF.

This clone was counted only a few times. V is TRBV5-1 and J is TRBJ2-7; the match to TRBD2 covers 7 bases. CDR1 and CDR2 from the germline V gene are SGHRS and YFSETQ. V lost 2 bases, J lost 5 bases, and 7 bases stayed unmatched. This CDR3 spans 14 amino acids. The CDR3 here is CASSFGGEVNEQYF. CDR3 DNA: TGCGCCAGCAGCTTTGGGGGGGAAGTGAACGAGCAGTACTTC.

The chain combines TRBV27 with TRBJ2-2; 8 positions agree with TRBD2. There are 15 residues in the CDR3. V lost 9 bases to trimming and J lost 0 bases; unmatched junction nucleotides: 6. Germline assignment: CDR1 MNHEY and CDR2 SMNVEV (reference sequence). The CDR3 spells CASCQGLANTGELFF. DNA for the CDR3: TGTGCCAGTTGCCAGGGACTAGCGAACACCGGGGAGCTGTTTTTT.

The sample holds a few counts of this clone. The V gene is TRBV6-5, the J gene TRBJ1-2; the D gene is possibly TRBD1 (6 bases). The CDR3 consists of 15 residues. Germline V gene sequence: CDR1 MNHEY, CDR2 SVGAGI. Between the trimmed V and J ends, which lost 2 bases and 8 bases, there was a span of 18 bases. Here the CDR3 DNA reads TGTGCCAGCAGTTACCGCGAGAGGGGGTTTTTCGGCTACACCTTC. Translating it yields CASSYRERGFFGYTF.

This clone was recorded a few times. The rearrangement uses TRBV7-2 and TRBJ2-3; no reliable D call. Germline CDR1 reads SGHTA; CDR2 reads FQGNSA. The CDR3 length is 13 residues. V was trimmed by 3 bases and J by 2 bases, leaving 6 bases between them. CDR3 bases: TGTGCCAGCAGCTTCGCGCACACAGATACGCAGTATTTT. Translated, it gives CASSFAHTDTQYF.

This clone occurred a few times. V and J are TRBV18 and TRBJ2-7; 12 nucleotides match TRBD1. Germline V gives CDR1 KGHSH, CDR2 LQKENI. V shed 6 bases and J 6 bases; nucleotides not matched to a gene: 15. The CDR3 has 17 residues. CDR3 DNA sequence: TGTGCCAGCTCCACACAAGGGCCGGGACAGGGGGCATCCGAGCAGTACTTC. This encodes CASSTQGPGQGASEQYF.

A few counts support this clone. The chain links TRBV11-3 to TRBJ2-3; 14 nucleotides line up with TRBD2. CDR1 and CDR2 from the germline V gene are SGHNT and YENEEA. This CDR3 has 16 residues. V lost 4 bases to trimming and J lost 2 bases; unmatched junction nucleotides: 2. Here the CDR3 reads CASSSGLAGATDTQYF. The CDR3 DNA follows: TGTGCCAGCAGCTCGGGACTAGCGGGAGCCACAGATACGCAGTATTTT.

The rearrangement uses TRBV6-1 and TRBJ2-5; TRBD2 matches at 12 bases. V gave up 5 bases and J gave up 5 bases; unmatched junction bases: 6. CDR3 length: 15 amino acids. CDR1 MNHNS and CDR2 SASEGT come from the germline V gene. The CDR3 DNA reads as TGTGCCAGCAGTCCCCGACTAGCGGGAGTGGAGACCCAGTACTTC. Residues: CASSPRLAGVETQYF.

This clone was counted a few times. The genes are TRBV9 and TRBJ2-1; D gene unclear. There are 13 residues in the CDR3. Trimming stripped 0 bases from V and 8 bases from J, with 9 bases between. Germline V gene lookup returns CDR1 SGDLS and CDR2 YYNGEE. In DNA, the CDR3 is TGTGCCAGCAGCGTAGCCCCTAATCATGAGCAGTTCTTC. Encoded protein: CASSVAPNHEQFF.

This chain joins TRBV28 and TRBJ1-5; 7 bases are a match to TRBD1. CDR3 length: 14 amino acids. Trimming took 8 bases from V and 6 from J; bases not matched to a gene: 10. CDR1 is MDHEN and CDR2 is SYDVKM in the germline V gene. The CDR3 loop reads CASGGQSPIQPQHF. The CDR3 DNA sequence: TGTGCCAGCGGGGGACAGTCTCCAATTCAGCCCCAGCATTTT.

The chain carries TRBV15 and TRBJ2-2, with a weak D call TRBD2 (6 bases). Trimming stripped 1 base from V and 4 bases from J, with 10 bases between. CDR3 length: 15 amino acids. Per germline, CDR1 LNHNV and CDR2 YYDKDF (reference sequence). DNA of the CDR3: TGTGCCACCAGCAGAGGGATAGCGGCCACCGGGGAGCTGTTTTTT. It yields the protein CATSRGIAATGELFF. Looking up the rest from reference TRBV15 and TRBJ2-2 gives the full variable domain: DAMVIQNPRYQVTQFGKPVTLSCSQTLNHNVMYWYQQKSSQAPKLLFHYYDKDFNNEADTPDNFQSRRPNTSFCFLDIRSPGLGDTAMYLCATSRGIAATGELFFGEGSRLTVL.

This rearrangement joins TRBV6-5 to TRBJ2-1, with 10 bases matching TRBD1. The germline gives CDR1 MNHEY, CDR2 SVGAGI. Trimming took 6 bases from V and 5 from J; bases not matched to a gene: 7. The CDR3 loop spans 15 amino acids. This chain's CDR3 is CASRAGQGSNNEQFF. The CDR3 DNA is TGTGCCAGCAGGGCGGGACAGGGGTCAAACAATGAGCAGTTCTTC.